Listed below are T cell receptor beta chains from one sample, sequenced in a study of cytomegalovirus exposure and HLA in healthy donors. TCRdb's copy holds only in-frame clones and misses some; the assay was immunoSEQ multiplex PCR. The profile shows about 180,000 clones, roughly 77% of them singletons. The material sequenced was PBMCs. The receptors originated from a woman younger than 45 in good health and CMV-seronegative. The CDR3 runs from the conserved cysteine through the conserved F or W. The order of the fields is V gene, J gene, clone size, D gene, CDR3 protein, CDR3 DNA. The D gene is left open where the match is weak. Clone size is stated in some rows and not others, as once, few, many or a class when expanded.

TRBV5-4,TRBJ1-2,-,-,CASSLDGQNYGYTF,TGTGCCAGCAGCTTGGACGGACAGAACTATGGCTACACCTTC
TRBV5-1,TRBJ1-1,few,-,CASSWANTEAFF,TGCGCCAGCAGCTGGGCGAACACTGAAGCTTTCTTT
TRBV6-5,TRBJ1-2,-,TRBD1,CASSLRNRGKGYTF,TGTGCCAGCAGTTTAAGGAACAGGGGTAAAGGCTACACCTTC
TRBV23-1,TRBJ2-1,-,TRBD2,CASSQSRLAGEKLYNEQFF,TGCGCCAGCAGTCAATCTAGGCTAGCGGGGGAGAAACTATACAATGAGCAGTTCTTC
TRBV10-1,TRBJ2-3,-,-,CASSGGFRDNVGTQYF,TGCGCCAGCAGTGGAGGGTTTAGAGACAATGTAGGTACGCAGTATTTT
TRBV10-2,TRBJ2-1,few,-,CASSEGQGLRVTDEQFF,TGCGCCAGCAGTGAGGGGCAGGGATTAAGGGTTACGGATGAGCAGTTCTTC
TRBV21-1,TRBJ2-5,-,-,CGPGNTQETQYF,TGTGGCCCAGGGAACACTCAAGAGACCCAGTACTTC
TRBV30,TRBJ1-5,-,-,CAWSPTGNNQPQHF,TGTGCCTGGAGCCCCACAGGGAACAATCAGCCCCAGCATTTT
TRBV4-1,TRBJ2-1,-,-,CASGGASYNEQFF,TGCGCCAGCGGGGGGGCATCCTACAATGAGCAGTTCTTC
TRBV25-1,TRBJ1-1,-,-,CASSPGHMNTEAFF,TGTGCCAGCAGTCCGGGACACATGAACACTGAAGCTTTCTTT
TRBV4-1,TRBJ1-1,-,-,CASSPIGDTEAFF,TGCGCCAGCAGCCCCATCGGGGACACTGAAGCTTTCTTT
TRBV6-5,TRBJ2-1,-,-,CASSWTQTYNEQFF,TGTGCCAGCAGCTGGACACAGACCTACAATGAGCAGTTCTTC
TRBV6-1,TRBJ1-1,-,TRBD1,CASIIGGAGTEAFF,TGTGCCAGCATCATAGGGGGCGCGGGCACTGAAGCTTTCTTT
TRBV6-4,TRBJ2-2,-,-,CASRDYRGTNTGELFF,TGTGCCAGCAGAGACTACCGGGGGACTAACACCGGGGAGCTGTTTTTT
TRBV6-6,TRBJ1-1,-,TRBD1,CASSLTTGGPTEAFF,TGTGCCAGCAGCCTAACTACAGGGGGCCCCACTGAAGCTTTCTTT
TRBV7-2,TRBJ2-5,-,TRBD2,CASSLGGGAGETQYF,TGTGCCAGCAGCTTAGGCGGGGGGGCGGGGGAGACCCAGTACTTC
TRBV15,TRBJ2-5,-,TRBD1,CATSRNTGTGGRETQYF,TGTGCCACCAGCAGAAACACCGGGACAGGGGGTCGAGAGACCCAGTACTTC
TRBV9,TRBJ2-5,-,-,CASSVETGRLGETQYF,TGTGCCAGCAGCGTAGAAACAGGCCGGTTGGGTGAGACCCAGTACTTC
TRBV27,TRBJ1-1,once,-,CASRPQGKDTEAFF,TGTGCCAGCAGACCCCAGGGTAAGGACACTGAAGCTTTCTTT
TRBV2,TRBJ1-2,once,-,CATPSFLRNYGYTF,TGTGCCACCCCTTCTTTTCTCAGGAACTATGGCTACACCTTC
TRBV14,TRBJ2-7,-,TRBD1,CASSQELAGGMKQYF,TGTGCCAGCAGCCAAGAATTGGCAGGGGGTATGAAGCAGTACTTC
TRBV5-4,TRBJ2-3,-,TRBD2,CASSSTSGGAGTDTQYF,TGTGCCAGCAGCTCGACTAGCGGGGGGGCAGGCACAGATACGCAGTATTTT
TRBV6-1,TRBJ2-1,many,-,CASSQDAINEQFF,TGTGCCAGCTCACAGGATGCCATCAATGAGCAGTTCTTC
TRBV10-3,TRBJ2-3,-,-,CAISGPGADTQYF,TGTGCCATCAGTGGTCCGGGGGCAGATACGCAGTATTTT
TRBV5-1,TRBJ1-6,-,TRBD1,CASSLTPGGAYNSPLHF,TGCGCCAGCAGCTTGACCCCAGGGGGAGCCTATAATTCACCCCTCCACTTT
TRBV5-5,TRBJ1-5,-,-,CASSLLAGFNQPQHF,TGTGCCAGCAGCTTGTTGGCAGGTTTTAATCAGCCCCAGCATTTT
TRBV6-5,TRBJ2-6,-,-,CASSYSRDSGANVLTF,TGTGCCAGCAGTTACTCCAGGGACTCTGGGGCCAACGTCCTGACTTTC
TRBV11-2,TRBJ2-3,few,TRBD1,CASSRDRGFTDTQYF,TGTGCCAGCAGCCGGGACAGGGGGTTCACAGATACGCAGTATTTT
TRBV28,TRBJ1-1,-,TRBD1,CASSPGDDRATEAFF,TGTGCCAGCAGCCCAGGGGACGACAGGGCCACTGAAGCTTTCTTT
TRBV12-5,TRBJ1-5,few,-,CASGLVPEQHPQHF,TGTGCTAGTGGTTTGGTACCGGAGCAGCACCCCCAGCATTTT
TRBV10-2,TRBJ2-3,-,TRBD2,CASSEWYQTDIAGVNTDTQYF,TGCGCCAGCAGTGAGTGGTACCAGACGGACATAGCGGGGGTGAACACAGATACGCAGTATTTT
TRBV7-2,TRBJ1-5,once,TRBD1,CASSPRTGQVWPQHF,TGTGCCAGCAGCCCACGGACAGGGCAGGTGTGGCCCCAGCATTTT
TRBV2,TRBJ1-6,-,TRBD1,CASRGKGGNSPLHF,TGTGCCAGCAGAGGGAAAGGGGGCAATTCACCCCTCCACTTT
TRBV6-5,TRBJ2-2,-,-,CASSYSASETGELFF,TGTGCCAGCAGTTACTCGGCTAGCGAGACCGGGGAGCTGTTTTTT
TRBV4-2,TRBJ1-1,-,-,CASSLVEGSTEAFF,TGTGCCAGCAGCCTTGTGGAGGGTAGCACTGAAGCTTTCTTT
TRBV30,TRBJ1-2,-,-,CAWISPLGTSTNYGYTF,TGTGCCTGGATATCCCCCCTTGGGACATCGACGAACTATGGCTACACCTTC
TRBV7-9,TRBJ1-1,few,-,CASTLGGAQGNTEAFF,TGTGCCAGCACCCTGGGGGGGGCACAGGGGAACACTGAAGCTTTCTTT
TRBV7-9,TRBJ1-5,-,-,CASSLSSGSNQPQHF,TGTGCCAGCAGCTTATCGAGCGGTAGCAATCAGCCCCAGCATTTT
TRBV6-1,TRBJ2-7,-,-,CASSEGTQLYEQYF,TGTGCCAGCAGTGAAGGGACACAACTCTACGAGCAGTACTTC
TRBV2,TRBJ2-7,-,TRBD1,CASRGTGLKYEQYF,TGTGCCAGCAGGGGGACAGGGTTGAAATACGAGCAGTACTTC
TRBV9,TRBJ2-3,few,TRBD2,CASQRLAGDTQYF,TGTGCCAGCCAGCGACTAGCGGGAGATACGCAGTATTTT
TRBV7-6,TRBJ1-6,-,-,CASSLADTGSPLHF,TGTGCCAGCAGCTTAGCGGACACAGGATCACCCCTCCACTTT
TRBV2,TRBJ2-5,few,TRBD2,CASRARSGGQETQYF,TGTGCCAGCAGGGCCCGTAGCGGGGGACAAGAGACCCAGTACTTC
TRBV19,TRBJ1-1,-,TRBD1,CASNPRGRNTEAFF,TGTGCCAGTAATCCCAGGGGGAGGAACACTGAAGCTTTCTTT
TRBV4-2,TRBJ1-5,-,TRBD1,CASSLDRGHNQPQHF,TGTGCCAGCAGCCTTGACAGGGGACACAATCAGCCCCAGCATTTT
TRBV7-9,TRBJ2-7,-,TRBD2,CASSFSGVPSQYF,TGTGCCAGCAGCTTTAGCGGGGTCCCCTCGCAGTACTTC
TRBV19,TRBJ1-1,few,-,CECRGENTEAFF,TGTGAATGCCGCGGGGAGAACACTGAAGCTTTCTTT
TRBV10-1,TRBJ2-1,-,TRBD2,CASSDNSGGAFSSYNEQFF,TGCGCCAGCAGTGATAATAGCGGGGGGGCTTTTTCGTCCTACAATGAGCAGTTCTTC
TRBV19,TRBJ2-7,-,TRBD1,CASSPGQGGGYEQYF,TGTGCCAGTAGTCCTGGACAGGGGGGAGGTTACGAGCAGTACTTC
TRBV6-6,TRBJ2-2,once,TRBD2,CASSSTGTSGRGELFF,TGTGCCAGCAGTTCCACCGGGACTAGCGGTCGAGGGGAGCTGTTTTTT
TRBV7-9,TRBJ1-1,-,-,CASSLDRGEAFF,TGTGCCAGCAGCTTAGATAGGGGGGAAGCTTTCTTT